This TCR beta chain originates from a study of tumor-infiltrating lymphocytes in primary liver carcinoma. Study-wide context: Tumors measured about 4 to 11 cm and were stage T1-T3 N0M0.

TCR beta cDNA was made from approximately 500 ng total RNA with a constant-region primer. Each TCR beta library was derived from three nested multiplex PCR rounds that employed slightly modified ARM-PCR. TRBV1-TRBV30 forward and Cbeta reverse primers drove the first two approximately 11-cycle rounds. TCRdb used MiXCR to reprocess the multiplex PCR reads, holding one entry per CDR3 protein. The sample lists approximately 110,000 distinct CDR3 sequences; 64% were seen once. Study-level points and caveats: Only about 7.5-25% of top clones were detected in all five tumor regions.

Unsorted bulk tissue of about 20-32 mg yielded co-extracted RNA and DNA. Chronic HBV infection was present in the patients, who were treatment-naive. The CDR3 is 15 amino acids. CDR1 MNHNS and CDR2 SASEGT come from the germline V gene. Concerning this clonotype: As yet, its antigen is unknown. Given a much more abundant clone one base away, this may be a read error.

This clonotype originated in a woman aged 60-75 years with primary liver carcinoma and hepatitis B virus infection. Sequencing was done on a sample of liver tumor tissue from sampling region 3. Subset noted: tumor region T3, left-lateral pole. The chain has TRBV6-1 and TRBJ1-2; maybe TRBD1 (6 bases). CDR3 residues: CTSSAGTSDGYGYTF. CDR3 nucleotides: TGTACCAGCAGTGCGGGGACATCAGATGGCTATGGCTACACCTTC.